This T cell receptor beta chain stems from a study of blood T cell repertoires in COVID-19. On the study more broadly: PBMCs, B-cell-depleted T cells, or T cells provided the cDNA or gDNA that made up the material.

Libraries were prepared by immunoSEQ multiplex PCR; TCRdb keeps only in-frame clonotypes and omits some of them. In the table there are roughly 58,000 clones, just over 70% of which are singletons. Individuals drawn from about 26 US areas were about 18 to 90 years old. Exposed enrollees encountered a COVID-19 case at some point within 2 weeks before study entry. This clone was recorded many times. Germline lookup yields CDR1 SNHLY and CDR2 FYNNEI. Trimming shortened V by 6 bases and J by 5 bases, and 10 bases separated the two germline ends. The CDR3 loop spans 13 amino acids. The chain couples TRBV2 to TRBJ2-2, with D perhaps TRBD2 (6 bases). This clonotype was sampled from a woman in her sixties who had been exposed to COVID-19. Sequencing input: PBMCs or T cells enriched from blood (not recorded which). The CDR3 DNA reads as TGTGCCAGCAGCCAGGCGGGGACCGGGGAGCTGTTTTTT. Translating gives CASSQAGTGELFF.